This T cell receptor (beta chain) was sequenced during a study of T cells in Graves' hyperthyroidism and ophthalmopathy. Fresh peripheral blood, approximately 9.1 ml, was the source of the PBMCs. The CDR3 regions of TCR beta were amplified from RNA transcripts. A set of HTBI primers served as the primers for a first-round RT-PCR of the TCR CDR3. TCRdb fed the multiplex PCR reads into MiXCR, producing one record per CDR3 protein. The table has a few hundred thousand distinct CDR3 sequences, less than 25% seen once. The CDR3 loop spans 15 amino acids. Trimming took off 2 bases at V and 0 bases at J, with 11 bases between the two ends. Germline assignment: CDR1 SGHRS and CDR2 YFSETQ.

The sequenced material came from blood. This receptor was identified in a man between 18 and 29 years old with Graves' hyperthyroidism. The chain links TRBV5-1 to TRBJ1-1; D is perhaps TRBD1 (6 bases). DNA for the CDR3: TGCGCCAGCAGCTTTACGGGACATATGAACACTGAAGCTTTCTTT. Residues: CASSFTGHMNTEAFF.